The 18 T cell receptor beta chains presented below share a single source sample, sequenced in a study of blood T cell repertoires in COVID-19. TCRdb's copy holds only in-frame clones and misses some; the assay was immunoSEQ multiplex PCR. The table includes about 250,000 clones, approximately 85% detected once. The sequenced sample consisted of peripheral blood. The receptors come from a human donor with COVID-19, enrolled during active disease. The donor label of this sample is uncertain.

The chain uses TRBV18 and TRBJ1-1; D remains ambiguous. The CDR3 sequence is 13 residues long. With 1 base removed from V and 1 base from J, the gap between germline ends came to 4 bases. Germline lookup yields CDR1 KGHSH and CDR2 LQKENI. CDR3 DNA: TGTGCCAGCTCACCACGACAGAACACTGAAGCTTTCTTT. Translating gives CASSPRQNTEAFF.

This clone was observed a handful of times. The V gene is TRBV7-8, the J gene TRBJ1-3; D is perhaps TRBD1 (6 bases). The germline V gene encodes CDR1 SGHVS and CDR2 FQNEAQ. V lost 7 bases and J lost 3, with 13 bases in between. CDR3 length: 14 amino acids. CDR3 protein: CASNTGSYGNTIYF. The CDR3, as DNA: TGTGCCAGCAACACAGGGTCGTATGGAAACACCATATATTTT.

This clone was observed a few times. Its ends do not fully match the called genes, so a read error is possible. J is TRBJ2-5 and V is TRBV2; D is perhaps TRBD1 (6 bases). CDR3 length equals 11 residues. Germline V lookup: CDR1 SNHLY, CDR2 FYNNEI. CDR3 amino acids: CASSETGLKHF. Here the CDR3 DNA reads TGTGCCAGCAGTGAAACAGGGTTAAAGCACTTC. Drawing the rest from reference TRBV2 and TRBJ2-5, the complete variable domain is EPEVTQTPSHQVTQMGQEVILRCVPISNHLYFYWYRQILGQKVEFLVSFYNNEISEKSEIFDDQFSVERPDGSNFTLKIRSTKLEDSAMYFCASSETGLKHFGPGTRLLVL.

The table lists this clone with a count of one. The chain carries TRBV18 and TRBJ2-5; maybe TRBD2 (6 bases). CDR3 length equals 15 residues. Looked up from germline, CDR1 is KGHSH and CDR2 is LQKENI. Trimming took off 3 bases at V and 1 base at J, with 12 bases between the two ends. CDR3 bases: TGTGCCAGCTCACCCCGTGACGGGAGCCAAGAGACCCAGTACTTC. This gives the protein CASSPRDGSQETQYF.

This chain connects TRBV19 to TRBJ2-5; 8 nucleotides line up with TRBD1. This CDR3 spans 14 amino acids. Germline-derived CDR1 and CDR2 are LNHDA and SQIVND (reference sequence). V lost 4 bases, J lost 5 bases, and 6 bases stayed unmatched. The CDR3 sequence is CASSRTGLGETQYF. CDR3 sequence (DNA): TGTGCCAGTAGTAGGACAGGGCTGGGGGAGACCCAGTACTTC.

This chain joins TRBV19 and TRBJ2-3; tentative D call: TRBD1 (5 bases). The V end lost 3 bases, the J end lost 2 bases, and 9 bases lay between the germline ends. From germline, CDR1 is LNHDA and CDR2 SQIVND (reference sequence). The CDR3 has 14 residues. CDR3 nucleotides: TGTGCCAGTAGTATGGGGCCTACCACAGATACGCAGTATTTT. This codes for CASSMGPTTDTQYF. Based on the CDR3 plus reference TRBV19 and TRBJ2-3, the full variable domain is DGGITQSPKYLFRKEGQNVTLSCEQNLNHDAMYWYRQDPGQGLRLIYYSQIVNDFQKGDIAEGYSVSREKKESFPLTVTSAQKNPTAFYLCASSMGPTTDTQYFGPGTRLTVL.

CDR3 nucleotide sequence: TGTGCCAGCAGCACCCGACTAGCGGGAGTAGGGGAGACCCAGTACTTC. Translated: CASSTRLAGVGETQYF. The chain joins TRBV7-2 to TRBJ2-5; 12 nucleotides line up with TRBD2. This CDR3 contains 16 residues. Germline CDR1 SGHTA, CDR2 FQGNSA. Trimming took 5 bases from V and 5 from J; bases not matched to a gene: 9.

The chain employs TRBV24-1 and TRBJ1-5; D is possibly TRBD1 (6 bases). There are 14 residues in the CDR3. Germline loops: CDR1 KGHDR, CDR2 SFDVKD. V was cut by 5 bases and J by 5 bases, with 12 bases left in between. The CDR3 spells CATSAGEGDQPQHF. The CDR3 nucleotides read TGTGCCACCAGTGCAGGGGAGGGTGATCAGCCCCAGCATTTT.

The chain links TRBV6-5 to TRBJ2-5; D may be TRBD1 (6 bases). Germline CDR1 is MNHEY and CDR2 is SVGAGI. This CDR3 contains 15 residues. Trimming removed 7 bases at V and 1 base at J, with 16 bases between. Here the CDR3 reads CASTRSQGIQETQYF. The CDR3 nucleotides are TGTGCCAGCACCCGCTCCCAGGGGATCCAAGAGACCCAGTACTTC.

V usage is TRBV4-3 and J usage is TRBJ1-5; D is uncertain. This CDR3 has 15 amino acids. In germline, CDR1 is LGHNA, CDR2 YSLEER. V lost 0 bases, J lost 7 bases, and 13 bases lay in between. The CDR3 reads CASSQDLSLGQPQHF. The CDR3 coding sequence is TGCGCCAGCAGCCAAGATCTGAGTCTCGGGCAGCCCCAGCATTTT.

The chain combines TRBV2 with TRBJ2-5; D remains ambiguous. Looked up from germline, CDR1 is SNHLY and CDR2 is FYNNEI. The CDR3 loop spans 14 amino acids. The V end was cut by 3 bases, the J end by 1 base, with 9 bases between. The CDR3 here is CASSDRSTQETQYF. CDR3 DNA: TGTGCCAGCAGTGATCGGAGTACCCAAGAGACCCAGTACTTC.

V gene TRBV9 combines with J gene TRBJ1-5; tentatively, D is TRBD1 (5 bases). Per the germline V gene, CDR1 is SGDLS and CDR2 is YYNGEE. This CDR3 comprises 14 residues. V lost 5 bases to trimming and J lost 3 bases, with 12 bases between them. CDR3 residues: CASSPGLDNQPQHF. In DNA form, the CDR3 reads TGTGCCAGCAGTCCAGGGTTGGACAATCAGCCCCAGCATTTT.

V usage is TRBV9 and J usage is TRBJ1-2, with D possibly being TRBD1 (6 bases). The germline CDR1 and CDR2 sequences are SGDLS and YYNGEE. CDR3 length: 15 amino acids. The germline V and J ends were trimmed by 2 bases and 7 bases, with 18 bases remaining between them. CDR3 sequence: CASSVTEDSGRGYTF. CDR3 nucleotides: TGTGCCAGCAGCGTCACCGAGGACAGTGGTCGTGGCTACACCTTC.

The chain is built from TRBV25-1 and TRBJ2-3; 7 bases fit TRBD2. CDR3 size: 13 residues. CDR1 is MGHDK and CDR2 is SYGVNS in the germline V gene. The junction had 4 bases not matched to a gene; V was cut back by 5 bases and J by 5 bases. In DNA, the CDR3 is TGTGCCAGCAGTCCCCTAGCGGTAGATACGCAGTATTTT. Its protein product is CASSPLAVDTQYF.

This chain joins TRBV4-3 and TRBJ2-7, with D possibly TRBD1 on 6 matching bases. From germline, CDR1 is LGHNA and CDR2 YSLEER. This CDR3 contains 17 residues. With 0 bases removed from V and 1 base from J, the gap between germline ends came to 16 bases. The CDR3 is CASSQDLVGQGSYEQYF. As DNA, the CDR3 is TGCGCCAGCAGCCAAGATCTCGTAGGGCAGGGGTCCTACGAGCAGTACTTC.

The rearrangement links TRBV18 to TRBJ2-3; possible D gene TRBD2, 5 bases. This CDR3 region has 17 residues. Germline V lookup: CDR1 KGHSH, CDR2 LQKENI. V was cut by 1 base and J by 2 bases, with 16 bases left in between. In DNA form, the CDR3 reads TGTGCCAGCTCACCACGGGCGGGCGGTGCGTCCACAGATACGCAGTATTTT. This translates into CASSPRAGGASTDTQYF. Looking up the rest from reference TRBV18 and TRBJ2-3 gives the full variable domain: NAGVMQNPRHLVRRRGQEARLRCSPMKGHSHVYWYRQLPEEGLKFMVYLQKENIIDESGMPKERFSAEFPKEGPSILRIQQVVRGDSAAYFCASSPRAGGASTDTQYFGPGTRLTVL.

The chain uses TRBV2 and TRBJ1-1, with no clear D. Germline assignment: CDR1 SNHLY and CDR2 FYNNEI. The V and J ends lost 3 bases and 7 bases respectively, with 12 bases between them. CDR3 length: 13 residues. The CDR3: CASSDEYNGEAFF. The CDR3 nucleotides read TGTGCCAGCAGTGACGAGTATAACGGTGAAGCTTTCTTT. The full variable domain, its missing parts supplied by reference TRBV2 and TRBJ1-1, is EPEVTQTPSHQVTQMGQEVILRCVPISNHLYFYWYRQILGQKVEFLVSFYNNEISEKSEIFDDQFSVERPDGSNFTLKIRSTKLEDSAMYFCASSDEYNGEAFFGQGTRLTVV.

This clone turned up a few times. The genes are TRBV11-2 and TRBJ1-1, with 8 bases identical to TRBD1. Looked up from germline, CDR1 is SGHAT and CDR2 is FQNNGV. The V gene end was trimmed by 3 bases and the J gene end by 1 base; junction bases not matched to a gene: 4. The CDR3 loop spans 15 amino acids. The CDR3 is CASSLSGGENTEAFF. CDR3 sequence (DNA): TGTGCCAGCAGCTTGTCAGGGGGCGAGAACACTGAAGCTTTCTTT.